Each of the 23 T cell receptor beta chains below was sequenced from the same sample in a study of CD8+ T cells in alopecia areata. cDNA prepared by RNA extraction and subsequent reverse transcription served as the template for sequencing. The protocol was immunoSEQ multiplex PCR, while the TCRdb copy is restricted to in-frame clones and leaves out a portion. This table holds hundreds of thousands of clones, 50% to 60% found once. The sample was CD4+ T cells sorted from blood, taken at week 0. These receptors originate from a human donor with alopecia areata.

The chain links TRBV20-1 to TRBJ2-1; no clear D gene. V gave up 1 base and J gave up 3 bases, with 1 base separating them. The CDR3 is 11 amino acids. Germline CDR1 reads DFQATT; CDR2 reads SNEGSKA (reference sequence). The CDR3 nucleotides are TGCAGTGCTAGAGGCTACAATGAGCAGTTCTTC. This codes for CSARGYNEQFF.

This rearrangement joins TRBV4-2 to TRBJ2-3; no reliable D call. This CDR3 comprises 14 residues. Between the trimmed V and J ends, which lost 0 bases and 5 bases, there was a span of 9 bases. Germline CDR1 LGHNA, CDR2 YNFKEQ. The CDR3 spells CASSQELTGDTQYF. Here the CDR3 DNA reads TGTGCCAGCAGCCAAGAGCTAACTGGAGATACGCAGTATTTT.

This clone was seen only a few times. V is TRBV29-1 and J is TRBJ2-3; 8 bases align to TRBD2. Trimming took 8 bases from V and 9 from J; bases not matched to a gene: 13. The V gene's germline CDR1 is SQVTM and CDR2 ANQGSEA. This CDR3 is built from 13 residues. The CDR3 nucleotides read TGCAGCCGGGGGGGGACGCCCTCCAGGACGCAGTATTTT. Translating it yields CSRGGTPSRTQYF.

A few counts support this clone. The chain is built from TRBV5-1 and TRBJ1-5; perhaps TRBD1 as D (5 bases). Germline CDR1 SGHRS, CDR2 YFSETQ. CDR3 length: 14 residues. The V end lost 0 bases, the J end lost 6 bases, and 10 bases lay between the germline ends. This chain's CDR3 is CASSLVGDGQPQHF. CDR3 DNA: TGCGCCAGCAGCTTGGTGGGGGACGGTCAGCCCCAGCATTTT.

The V call is TRBV5-4, the J call TRBJ1-2; 10 bases are a match to TRBD1. Trimming took 5 bases from V and 8 from J; bases not matched to a gene: 9. This CDR3 has 14 residues. Germline lookup yields CDR1 SGHNT and CDR2 YYREEE (reference sequence). The CDR3: CASRDPATGGGYTF. The CDR3 DNA reads as TGTGCCAGCAGGGACCCCGCGACAGGGGGCGGCTACACCTTC.

This clone came up once. The chain has TRBV25-1 and TRBJ2-6; D ambiguous. This CDR3 contains 14 residues. With 4 bases removed from V and 4 bases from J, the gap between germline ends came to 8 bases. The germline V gene encodes CDR1 MGHDK and CDR2 SYGVNS. CDR3 sequence reads: CASSAASGANVLTF. The CDR3 DNA sequence: TGTGCCAGCAGTGCCGCCTCGGGGGCCAACGTCCTGACTTTC.

The chain has TRBV6-5 and TRBJ1-1; D is possibly TRBD1 (5 bases). Germline CDR1 is MNHEY and CDR2 is SVGAGI. V was clipped by 0 bases and J by 6 bases, with 14 bases between them. The CDR3 runs 15 residues. The CDR3 loop reads CASSYSGVFEAEAFF. The CDR3 nucleotides are TGTGCCAGCAGTTACTCAGGGGTGTTTGAGGCTGAAGCTTTCTTT.

This clone has more than one count but fewer than ten. The chain couples TRBV30 to TRBJ1-1, with D perhaps matching TRBD1 (6 bases). V was trimmed by 4 bases and J by 2 bases, leaving 14 bases between them. The germline gives CDR1 GTSNPN, CDR2 SVGIG (reference sequence). CDR3 size: 14 residues. The CDR3 DNA is TGTGCCTGGAACCCGGGGGCGCGTAACACTGAAGCTTTCTTT. This encodes CAWNPGARNTEAFF. The variable domain in full, completed from reference TRBV30 and TRBJ1-1, reads SQTIHQWPATLVQPVGSPLSLECTVEGTSNPNLYWYRQAAGRGLQLLFYSVGIGQISSEVPQNLSASRPQDRQFILSSKKLLLSDSGFYLCAWNPGARNTEAFFGQGTRLTVV.

The J gene is TRBJ2-7, the V gene TRBV5-1; D perhaps matches TRBD2 (6 bases). Per germline, CDR1 SGHRS and CDR2 YFSETQ. This CDR3 contains 14 residues. V was pared by 5 bases and J by 2 bases, with 14 bases between. CDR3 coding DNA: TGCGCCAGCAGGCCCCTAGGAGGGGCCTACGAGCAGTACTTC. This encodes CASRPLGGAYEQYF.

The rearrangement uses TRBV4-1 and TRBJ2-1; possibly TRBD1 or TRBD2 for D (6 bases each). Per germline, CDR1 MGHRA and CDR2 YSYEKL. Trimming removed 3 bases at V and 11 bases at J, with 26 bases between. The CDR3 length is 17 residues. CDR3 bases: TGCGCCAGCAGCCAGGAGGGGGAAAGCGGGCGGTTGGGTAAGCAGTTCTTC. Translated: CASSQEGESGRLGKQFF.

The J gene is TRBJ2-1, the V gene TRBV7-2, with a tentative D call TRBD1 (7 bases). With 6 bases removed from V and 6 bases from J, the gap between germline ends came to 15 bases. Germline CDR1 and CDR2: SGHTA and FQGNSA. The CDR3 covers 14 residues. CDR3 sequence (DNA): TGTGCCAGCAGAGACAGGAGGGGGCCCAATGAGCAGTTCTTC. Protein product: CASRDRRGPNEQFF. Full variable domain (outside the CDR3, taken from reference TRBV7-2 and TRBJ2-1): GAGVSQSPSNKVTEKGKDVELRCDPISGHTALYWYRQSLGQGLEFLIYFQGNSAPDKSGLPSDRFSAERTGGSVSTLTIQRTQQEDSAVYLCASRDRRGPNEQFFGPGTRLTVL.

The chain combines TRBV27 with TRBJ2-5; 9 bases fit TRBD2. The tail of the sequence fits TRBJ2-7 better, so the J call may be wrong. Per the germline V gene, CDR1 is MNHEY and CDR2 is SMNVEV (reference sequence). This CDR3 contains 14 residues. CDR3 region: CASRAGGRTYEQYF. CDR3 in DNA: TGTGCCAGCAGGGCGGGAGGGCGGACCTACGAGCAGTACTTC.

V and J are TRBV7-9 and TRBJ1-2, with D unresolved. In germline, CDR1 is SEHNR, CDR2 FQNEAQ (reference sequence). The V gene lost 2 bases and the J gene lost 0 bases, with 4 bases spanning the gap. CDR3 length equals 13 residues. The CDR3 sequence: CASSLMPNYGYTF. Written as DNA, the CDR3 is TGTGCCAGCAGCTTAATGCCTAACTATGGCTACACCTTC.

The V gene is TRBV6-1, the J gene TRBJ1-5, with a possible D match to TRBD1 (6 bases). Germline loops: CDR1 MNHNS, CDR2 SASEGT. V was cut by 4 bases and J by 3 bases, with 16 bases left in between. This CDR3 is 16 amino acids long. The CDR3 sequence is CASSVPGHLSNQPQHF. CDR3 nucleotides: TGTGCCAGCAGTGTTCCGGGACACCTTTCCAATCAGCCCCAGCATTTT.

This chain connects TRBV5-1 to TRBJ2-6; D is uncertain. Germline assignment: CDR1 SGHRS and CDR2 YFSETQ. The CDR3 length is 17 residues. V gave up 4 bases and J gave up 0 bases, with 14 bases separating them. The CDR3 protein is CASSRGLSSSGANVLTF. The CDR3 DNA follows: TGCGCCAGCAGCCGAGGATTATCAAGCTCTGGGGCCAACGTCCTGACTTTC.

The V gene is TRBV6-5, the J gene TRBJ1-1; unclear D gene. V lost 2 bases to trimming and J lost 4 bases, with 8 bases between them. CDR1 MNHEY and CDR2 SVGAGI come from the germline V gene. The CDR3 is 13 residues long. CDR3 sequence reads: CASSYREGTEAFF. DNA for the CDR3: TGTGCCAGCAGTTACCGGGAGGGCACTGAAGCTTTCTTT.

The V call is TRBV29-1, the J call TRBJ2-3; D is possibly TRBD2 (6 bases). V was cut by 5 bases and J by 2 bases, with 11 bases left in between. The CDR3 has 13 residues. Germline V CDR1 and CDR2: SQVTM, ANQGSEA. For the CDR3, the DNA is TGCAGCGTTAGACTAGTCCTCACAGATACGCAGTATTTT. Amino acid sequence: CSVRLVLTDTQYF.

This chain uses TRBV6-5 with TRBJ2-1; no firm D call. This CDR3 has 11 amino acids. The V gene's germline CDR1 is MNHEY and CDR2 SVGAGI. The V and J ends lost 1 base and 6 bases respectively, with 1 base between them. As DNA, the CDR3 is TGTGCCAGCAGTTACTTCAATGAGCAGTTCTTC. This translates into CASSYFNEQFF.

CDR3 protein: CAWTGKEGFAGGYYNEQFF. In DNA form, the CDR3 reads TGTGCCTGGACCGGTAAAGAAGGCTTTGCGGGGGGATACTACAATGAGCAGTTCTTC. This chain links TRBV30 with TRBJ2-1; TRBD2 agrees at 8 bases. The V and J ends lost 4 bases and 3 bases, in that order; junction bases with no gene match: 20. The CDR3 extends over 19 amino acids. In germline, CDR1 is GTSNPN, CDR2 SVGIG (reference sequence).

J is TRBJ1-1 and V is TRBV7-8; D not resolved. Germline CDR1 and CDR2: SGHVS and FQNEAQ. Trimming stripped 5 bases from V and 0 bases from J, with 7 bases between. The CDR3 has 13 amino acids. In DNA, the CDR3 is TGTGCCAGCAGCCCCGCAGTGAACACTGAAGCTTTCTTT. The encoded protein is CASSPAVNTEAFF.

The DNA for the CDR3 is TGTGCCATCAGGGAGGGGACAGGGGGGGCCGCCGAGCAGTACTTC. Encoded protein: CAIREGTGGAAEQYF. This chain links TRBV10-3 with TRBJ2-7; 11 bases match TRBD1. Losses at the gene ends were 6 bases for V and 6 bases for J; bases not matched to a gene: 10. The CDR3 is made up of 15 amino acids. CDR1 and CDR2 (germline): ENHRY, SYGVKD.

The V call is TRBV29-1, the J call TRBJ2-7, with 10 bases matching TRBD2. Germline CDR1 is SQVTM and CDR2 is ANQGSEA. The length of the CDR3 is 13 residues. The V segment lost 6 bases and the J segment 1 base; nucleotides outside the gene matches: 3. The CDR3 region has the DNA TGCAGCGTCCGAGCGGGAGGGTCCTACGAGCAGTACTTC. It translates to CSVRAGGSYEQYF.

This clone was seen a few times. This sequence joins TRBV14 and TRBJ2-4; 12 bases map to TRBD1. This CDR3 contains 16 residues. CDR1 and CDR2 (germline): SGHDN, FVKESK. After removal of 5 bases from V and 3 bases from J, the junction contained 5 bases not matched to a gene. This chain's CDR3 is CASSYGTGGVKNIQYF. The DNA for the CDR3 is TGTGCCAGCAGCTATGGGACAGGGGGCGTCAAAAACATTCAGTACTTC.